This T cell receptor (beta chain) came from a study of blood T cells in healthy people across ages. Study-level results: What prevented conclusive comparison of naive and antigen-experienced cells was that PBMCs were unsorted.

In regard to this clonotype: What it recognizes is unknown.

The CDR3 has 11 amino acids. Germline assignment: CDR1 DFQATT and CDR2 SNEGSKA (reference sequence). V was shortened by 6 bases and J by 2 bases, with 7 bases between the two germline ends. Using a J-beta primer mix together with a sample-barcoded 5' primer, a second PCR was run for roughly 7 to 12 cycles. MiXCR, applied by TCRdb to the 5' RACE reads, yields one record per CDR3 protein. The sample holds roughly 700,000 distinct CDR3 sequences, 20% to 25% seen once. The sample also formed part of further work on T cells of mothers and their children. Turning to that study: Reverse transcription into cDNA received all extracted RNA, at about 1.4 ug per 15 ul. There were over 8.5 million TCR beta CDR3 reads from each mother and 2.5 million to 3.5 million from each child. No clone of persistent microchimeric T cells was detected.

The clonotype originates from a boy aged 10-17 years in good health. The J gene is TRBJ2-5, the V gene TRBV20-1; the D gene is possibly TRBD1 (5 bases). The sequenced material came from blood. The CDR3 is CSADRQETQYF. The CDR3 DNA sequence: TGCAGTGCCGACAGACAAGAGACCCAGTACTTC.